The 32 T cell receptor beta chains reported below all come from one sample, sequenced in a study of graft-versus-host responses after intestinal transplantation. Their recognized antigens are unknown. Method: immunoSEQ multiplex PCR; TCRdb's copy keeps in-frame clones and lacks some. The sample has 90,000 to 150,000 clones; around 95% are singletons. The sample here was unstimulated CD8+ T cells sorted from spleen or lymph node cells, taken before intestinal transplant. These receptor sequences come from a human donor who received an intestinal transplant.

The V gene is TRBV4-2, the J gene TRBJ1-5; D call uncertain. Trimming removed 0 bases from V and 9 bases from J, with 18 bases in between. The CDR3 consists of 16 residues. CDR1 LGHNA and CDR2 YNFKEQ come from the germline V gene. The CDR3 reads CASSQDPVLCSGPQHF. The CDR3 region has the DNA TGTGCCAGCAGCCAAGATCCGGTCCTTTGTTCGGGGCCCCAGCATTTT.

The chain uses TRBV30 and TRBJ2-7; tentatively, D is TRBD1 (6 bases). Germline loops: CDR1 GTSNPN, CDR2 SVGIG (reference sequence). V lost 2 bases to trimming and J lost 6 bases, with 17 bases between them. The CDR3 spans 14 residues. The CDR3 spells CAWSRQGIGGEQYF. The CDR3 DNA is TGTGCCTGGAGTCGGCAGGGGATAGGGGGCGAGCAGTACTTC.

The chain joins TRBV28 to TRBJ2-4, with unresolved D. The germline V gene has CDR1 MDHEN and CDR2 SYDVKM. The CDR3 runs 15 residues. Deletions cut 5 bases from V and 9 bases from J, with 20 bases between. The CDR3 sequence is CASSLSSSDSGIQYF. CDR3 coding DNA: TGTGCCAGCAGTCTGAGTTCAAGTGACTCCGGCATTCAGTACTTC.

V gene TRBV10-3 combines with J gene TRBJ1-1; D unclear. The CDR3 is 14 residues long. Germline V gene data show CDR1 as ENHRY and CDR2 as SYGVKD. Trimming removed 10 bases at V and 5 bases at J, with 20 bases between. The CDR3 DNA reads TGTGCCAGCCTGGAAGACGGGGTTAAGACTGAAGCTTTCTTT. Its translation: CASLEDGVKTEAFF.

The chain links TRBV10-3 to TRBJ2-5; no definite D call. The CDR3 runs to 13 residues. CDR1 is ENHRY, CDR2 SYGVKD, per germline. Trimming removed 2 bases from V and 3 bases from J, with 7 bases in between. Here the CDR3 reads CAISEPKKETQYF. The DNA for the CDR3 is TGTGCCATCAGTGAGCCAAAAAAAGAGACCCAGTACTTC.

A single count supports this clone. The rearrangement links TRBV9 to TRBJ2-1; 14 bases are a match to TRBD2. Germline lookup yields CDR1 SGDLS and CDR2 YYNGEE. This CDR3 spans 16 amino acids. The J segment lost 9 bases and the V segment lost 3 bases, leaving 8 bases of the junction unmatched. CDR3 region: CASSGGTSGSLVEQFF. CDR3 nucleotide sequence: TGTGCCAGCAGCGGTGGGACTAGCGGGAGCCTCGTTGAGCAGTTCTTC.

J is TRBJ2-5 and V is TRBV9, with TRBD1 matching 9 bases. J gave up 2 bases and V 3 bases, and 11 bases lay outside the gene matches. Germline V gene lookup returns CDR1 SGDLS and CDR2 YYNGEE. The CDR3 length is 17 residues. CDR3 coding DNA: TGTGCCAGCAGCGCCGGGACAGGGAGAACCTTTCAAGAGACCCAGTACTTC. This codes for CASSAGTGRTFQETQYF.

This sequence joins TRBV7-2 and TRBJ2-7; D may correspond to TRBD1 or TRBD2 (5 bases each). Germline CDR1 SGHTA, CDR2 FQGNSA. V shed 1 base and J shed 6 bases, with 25 bases lying between them. The CDR3 totals 18 residues. The CDR3 region is CASSLEAAESILRGEQYF. The CDR3 DNA reads as TGTGCCAGCAGCTTAGAGGCGGCCGAGAGTATTTTGAGGGGCGAGCAGTACTTC. The variable domain in full, completed from reference TRBV7-2 and TRBJ2-7, reads GAGVSQSPSNKVTEKGKDVELRCDPISGHTALYWYRQSLGQGLEFLIYFQGNSAPDKSGLPSDRFSAERTGGSVSTLTIQRTQQEDSAVYLCASSLEAAESILRGEQYFGPGTRLTVT.

The CDR3 spells CASSLTDGDNEQFF. The CDR3 DNA sequence: TGTGCCAGCAGTCTCACCGACGGGGACAATGAGCAGTTCTTC. The chain combines TRBV28 with TRBJ2-1, with D maybe TRBD2 (5 bases). The V end was cut by 5 bases, the J end by 5 bases, with 13 bases between. Germline-derived CDR1 and CDR2 are MDHEN and SYDVKM. The CDR3 is 14 residues long.

The V and J genes are TRBV4-1 and TRBJ2-5, with a possible D match to TRBD1 (5 bases). CDR3 length equals 16 residues. Germline V gene data show CDR1 as MGHRA and CDR2 as YSYEKL. V dropped 3 bases and J dropped 5 bases, with 19 bases sitting between them. CDR3 amino acids: CASSQDGAGYPETQYF. In DNA, the CDR3 is TGCGCCAGCAGCCAGGATGGGGCAGGTTACCCGGAGACCCAGTACTTC.

The V gene is TRBV28, the J gene TRBJ2-1; TRBD1 matches 8 bases. CDR1 is MDHEN and CDR2 is SYDVKM in the germline V gene. Losses at the gene ends were 9 bases for V and 10 bases for J; bases not matched to a gene: 11. The CDR3 loop spans 13 amino acids. This CDR3 is CASRTGRQGEQFF. Here the CDR3 DNA reads TGTGCCAGTCGGACAGGGCGGCAGGGAGAGCAGTTCTTC.

The V gene is TRBV21-1, the J gene TRBJ2-5. TRBV21-1 is assigned pseudogene status. CDR3 length: 15 residues. CDR3 sequence: CASSKTGTERETQYF. Here the CDR3 DNA reads TGTGCCAGCAGCAAAACCGGGACCGAACGAGAGACCCAGTACTTC.

This chain uses TRBV4-3 with TRBJ2-7; 7 nucleotides agree with TRBD1. The V gene's germline CDR1 is LGHNA and CDR2 YSLEER. The CDR3 runs to 15 residues. The junction had 13 bases not matched to a gene; V was cut back by 4 bases and J by 7 bases. CDR3: CASSLGTVKFREQYF. In nucleotides, the CDR3 is TGCGCCAGCAGCCTAGGGACAGTGAAGTTTAGGGAGCAGTACTTC.

In regard to this clone: An end of the junction does not agree with germline; a read error may underlie this. Different DNA sequences within this sample yield the same CDR3. V is TRBV5-6 and J is TRBJ2-7; 10 nucleotides line up with TRBD1. The CDR3 loop spans 14 amino acids. Germline CDR1 SGHDT, CDR2 YYEEEE. The CDR3 loop is CASSFGTGVYEQYF. In nucleotides, the CDR3 is TGTGCTAGCAGCTTTGGGACAGGGGTCTACGAGCAGTACTTC.

This clone was picked up one time. The rearrangement joins TRBV4-2 to TRBJ1-2, with 7 bases matching TRBD1. V lost 0 bases and J lost 6; bases outside the gene matches: 10. Germline loops: CDR1 LGHNA, CDR2 YNFKEQ. The CDR3 has 16 residues. As DNA, the CDR3 is TGTGCCAGCAGCCAAGAAAGGGGGCCCCGAATGGATGGCTACACCTTC. Its translation is CASSQERGPRMDGYTF.

Only a few counts were recorded for this clone. The gene calls are TRBV14 and TRBJ2-1, with TRBD2 matching 13 bases. The germline V gene has CDR1 SGHDN and CDR2 FVKESK. The CDR3 is made up of 16 amino acids. V shed 5 bases and J 7 bases; nucleotides not matched to a gene: 8. The CDR3 DNA reads as TGTGCCAGCAGCGGATGGACTAGCGGGAGTCGGAATGAGCAGTTCTTC. Translated: CASSGWTSGSRNEQFF.

V gene TRBV27 combines with J gene TRBJ2-2, with D uncertain. Trimming took off 3 bases at V and 3 bases at J, with 14 bases between the two ends. Germline lookup yields CDR1 MNHEY and CDR2 SMNVEV (reference sequence). The CDR3 is made up of 16 amino acids. The CDR3 sequence: CASSLFAGLDTGELFF. CDR3 DNA: TGTGCCAGCAGTTTGTTTGCCGGGTTAGACACCGGGGAGCTGTTTTTT.

The rearrangement joins TRBV9 to TRBJ2-7; D is undetermined. The CDR3 length is 13 residues. Deletions cut 0 bases from V and 3 bases from J, with 7 bases between. The germline gives CDR1 SGDLS, CDR2 YYNGEE. CDR3 DNA sequence: TGTGCCAGCAGCGTAGGCGAGATCTACGAGCAGTACTTC. This gives the protein CASSVGEIYEQYF. Combining the CDR3 with reference TRBV9 and TRBJ2-7 gives the whole variable domain DSGVTQTPKHLITATGQRVTLRCSPRSGDLSVYWYQQSLDQGLQFLIQYYNGEERAKGNILERFSAQQFPDLHSELNLSSLELGDSALYFCASSVGEIYEQYFGPGTRLTVT.

The chain carries TRBV28 and TRBJ1-5; 7 bases match TRBD1. Germline V gene sequence: CDR1 MDHEN, CDR2 SYDVKM. The J segment lost 6 bases and the V segment lost 6 bases, leaving 8 bases of the junction unmatched. The CDR3 has 14 amino acids. The CDR3 DNA sequence: TGTGCCAGCAGACCATCGACAGGGACTCAGCCCCAGCATTTT. This codes for CASRPSTGTQPQHF.

This clone was seen a single time. This chain connects TRBV5-8 to TRBJ2-2; 13 bases are shared with TRBD2. CDR3 length equals 18 residues. Germline CDR1 is SGHTS and CDR2 is YDEGEE. The J segment lost 4 bases and the V segment lost 0 bases, leaving 6 bases of the junction unmatched. The CDR3 loop is CASSLAGTSGTLTGELFF. The CDR3 nucleotides are TGTGCCAGCAGCTTGGCCGGGACTAGCGGGACCCTCACCGGGGAGCTGTTTTTT.

The count of this clone is one. This chain uses TRBV7-6 with TRBJ1-1; D is possibly TRBD1 (6 bases). CDR3 length: 16 amino acids. V gave up 3 bases and J gave up 3 bases, with 17 bases separating them. CDR1 is SGHVS and CDR2 is FNYEAQ in the germline V gene. The CDR3 sequence is CASSFQGRGPYTEAFF. In DNA, the CDR3 is TGTGCCAGCAGCTTTCAGGGGCGAGGTCCTTACACTGAAGCTTTCTTT.

This clone was seen a few times. The chain links TRBV10-1 to TRBJ2-2; D gene ambiguous. The CDR3 consists of 14 residues. Germline CDR1 and CDR2: WNHNN and SYGVQD (reference sequence). The ends were cut back, 6 bases at V and 1 base at J, with 9 bases in the middle. The CDR3: CASRDDLNTGELFF. The CDR3 coding sequence is TGCGCCAGCAGGGATGATCTGAACACCGGGGAGCTGTTTTTT.

The chain is built from TRBV30 and TRBJ1-1; D is ambiguous. Deletions cut 2 bases from V and 1 base from J, with 5 bases between. Germline V gene sequence: CDR1 GTSNPN, CDR2 SVGIG (reference sequence). This CDR3 contains 12 residues. DNA for the CDR3: TGTGCCTGGAGTCCGAGGAACACTGAAGCTTTCTTT. Translated: CAWSPRNTEAFF.

V usage is TRBV6-1 and J usage is TRBJ2-3; TRBD2 aligns across 10 bases. CDR3 length: 15 residues. J gave up 3 bases and V 8 bases, and 8 bases lay outside the gene matches. Germline CDR1 reads MNHNS; CDR2 reads SASEGT. CDR3 nucleotides: TGTGCCAGCTCCCTAAGCGGGAGGGGGACAGATACGCAGTATTTT. Translated, it gives CASSLSGRGTDTQYF.

Remarks on this clone: Other DNA sequences in the sample encode the same CDR3. The chain is built from TRBV5-6 and TRBJ2-7; D ambiguous. The germline gives CDR1 SGHDT, CDR2 YYEEEE. Trimming cost V 0 bases and J 2 bases, with 9 bases left between them. This CDR3 comprises 14 residues. In DNA form, the CDR3 reads TGTGCCAGCAGCTTGGGCGCGTCCGCCTACGAGCAGTACTTC. As protein: CASSLGASAYEQYF.

This chain joins TRBV28 and TRBJ1-3, with TRBD1 matching 9 bases. The trim removed 5 bases at V and 0 bases at J, leaving 8 bases unmatched. Germline V gives CDR1 MDHEN, CDR2 SYDVKM. CDR3 length: 17 amino acids. The CDR3 loop is CASSVDRGAFSGNTIYF. The CDR3 nucleotides read TGTGCCAGCAGTGTCGACAGGGGGGCTTTCTCTGGAAACACCATATATTTT.

This chain links TRBV5-1 with TRBJ2-1; 9 nucleotides agree with TRBD2. The CDR3 is 15 amino acids. V was clipped by 0 bases and J by 3 bases; unmatched bases: 1. The germline CDR1 and CDR2 sequences are SGHRS and YFSETQ. The CDR3 DNA follows: TGCGCCAGCAGCTTGGTAGCGGGAGTCTACAATGAGCAGTTCTTC. Protein product: CASSLVAGVYNEQFF.

The rearrangement links TRBV7-9 to TRBJ2-2; D is possibly TRBD1 (6 bases). The CDR3 runs to 16 residues. The V gene lost 5 bases and the J gene lost 8 bases, with 21 bases spanning the gap. The germline V gene has CDR1 SEHNR and CDR2 FQNEAQ (reference sequence). CDR3 region: CASSPRTDAGWGELFF. The CDR3, as DNA: TGTGCCAGCAGCCCCCGGACAGACGCCGGCTGGGGGGAGCTGTTTTTT.

This clone has just one count. The chain couples TRBV7-9 to TRBJ1-2, with 9 bases lining up with TRBD1. The length of the CDR3 is 14 residues. V lost 5 bases, J lost 8 bases, and 9 bases stayed unmatched. Germline V gene sequence: CDR1 SEHNR, CDR2 FQNEAQ (reference sequence). In DNA form, the CDR3 reads TGTGCCAGCAGCCAGCACGGGACAGGGTTCGGCTACACCTTC. Amino acids: CASSQHGTGFGYTF.

The chain links TRBV27 to TRBJ2-2; 7 positions match TRBD1. The V segment lost 5 bases and the J segment 3 bases; nucleotides outside the gene matches: 6. Germline CDR1 MNHEY, CDR2 SMNVEV (reference sequence). CDR3 length: 15 residues. The CDR3 sequence is CASSLQTGHTGELFF. For the CDR3, the DNA is TGTGCCAGCAGTCTCCAGACAGGGCACACCGGGGAGCTGTTTTTT.

This chain connects TRBV4-1 to TRBJ2-1; D gene ambiguous. CDR1 is MGHRA and CDR2 is YSYEKL in the germline V gene. CDR3 length equals 18 residues. V shed 0 bases and J shed 1 base, with 16 bases lying between them. The CDR3, as DNA: TGCGCCAGCAGCCAAGATCCACCGGCGCAGCTGTCCTACAATGAGCAGTTCTTC. Its translation: CASSQDPPAQLSYNEQFF.

The chain couples TRBV7-8 to TRBJ2-2, with D maybe TRBD1 (6 bases). Trimming removed 4 bases from V and 1 base from J, with 7 bases in between. The length of the CDR3 is 14 residues. Germline values: CDR1 SGHVS, CDR2 FQNEAQ. CDR3 amino acids: CASSWGQNTGELFF. The CDR3 DNA sequence: TGTGCCAGCAGCTGGGGACAGAACACCGGGGAGCTGTTTTTT.